The 6 T cell receptor beta chains given below trace back to one sample, sequenced in a study of blood T cell repertoires in COVID-19. TCRdb keeps only in-frame clones here, not all; method: immunoSEQ multiplex PCR. The repertoire consists of a few hundred thousand clones, with 65% to 90% occurring once and the leading ten covering nearly 2%. The source material was peripheral blood. These receptors were obtained from a man between 25 and 39 years old with active or convalescent COVID-19.

This clone was observed a few times. The gene calls are TRBV25-1 and TRBJ2-7, with 7 positions matching TRBD1. With 2 bases clipped from V and 5 bases from J, the junction kept 15 bases outside the gene matches. This CDR3 region has 17 residues. Germline V gives CDR1 MGHDK, CDR2 SYGVNS. CDR3 nucleotide sequence: TGTGCCAGCAGTGAAATGTCCCGGACAGGCTACCAAGACGAGCAGTACTTC. It is translated as CASSEMSRTGYQDEQYF.

The chain employs TRBV3-1 (or the pseudogene TRBV3-2) and TRBJ1-6; D unclear. The CDR3 extends over 17 amino acids. V was shortened by 4 bases and J by 0 bases, with 13 bases between the two germline ends. The germline V gene encodes CDR1 LGHDT and CDR2 YNNKEL (reference sequence). The chain's CDR3 is CASSPDQASSYNSPLHF. Written as DNA, the CDR3 is TGTGCCAGCAGCCCCGATCAGGCCAGCTCCTATAATTCACCCCTCCACTTT.

The rearrangement links TRBV19 to TRBJ1-5; D perhaps matches TRBD1 (6 bases). This CDR3 is built from 15 residues. Germline-derived CDR1 and CDR2 are LNHDA and SQIVND (reference sequence). Between the trimmed V and J ends, which lost 1 base and 2 bases, there was a span of 9 bases. The CDR3 DNA reads TGTGCCAGTAGTATAGTAGAGGGGGGCAATCAGCCCCAGCATTTT. Translating it yields CASSIVEGGNQPQHF. Full variable domain (rest looked up from reference TRBV19 and TRBJ1-5): DGGITQSPKYLFRKEGQNVTLSCEQNLNHDAMYWYRQDPGQGLRLIYYSQIVNDFQKGDIAEGYSVSREKKESFPLTVTSAQKNPTAFYLCASSIVEGGNQPQHFGDGTRLSIL.

The V call is TRBV5-1, the J call TRBJ1-1; 10 positions agree with TRBD1. The germline CDR1 and CDR2 sequences are SGHRS and YFSETQ. CDR3 size: 15 residues. The junction had 8 bases not matched to a gene; V was cut back by 4 bases and J by 5 bases. CDR3 DNA: TGCGCCAGCAGCCGGCTGGGGACAGGGGCTACTGAAGCTTTCTTT. This translates into CASSRLGTGATEAFF.

This chain links TRBV3-1 (or the pseudogene TRBV3-2) with TRBJ2-1, with 7 positions matching TRBD2. The CDR3 covers 16 residues. CDR1 and CDR2 from the germline V gene are LGHDT and YNNKEL (reference sequence). J was trimmed by 4 bases and V by 4 bases; bases with no gene match: 10. The CDR3 DNA is TGTGCCAGCAGCCTACAAGCGGGGCCGCCTTACAATGAGCAGTTCTTC. This encodes CASSLQAGPPYNEQFF.

The DNA of the CDR3 is TGTGCCAGCAGCCAAGTCCTAGCGGGGGGCTCAGATACGCAGTATTTT. Amino acid sequence: CASSQVLAGGSDTQYF. This rearrangement joins TRBV4-2 to TRBJ2-3; 11 bases line up with TRBD2. This CDR3 spans 16 amino acids. Germline trimming cut 1 base from V and 4 bases from J; bases unmatched to any gene: 4. The V gene's germline CDR1 is LGHNA and CDR2 YNFKEQ.